This record concerns one TCR beta chain sequence. The antigen is not known. These data come from a study of T cell responses to AZD1222 COVID-19 vaccine. Whole-study context: Timing groups of about 4 and about 12 weeks for second doses were pooled.

The repertoire was sequenced with immunoSEQ multiplex PCR; TCRdb's copy has only in-frame clones and lacks some. The sample has around 140,000 clones; 85% to 95% are singletons. Study results and limitations: Clonal diversity was possibly underestimated, and white British individuals and females predominated among donors.

This CDR3 spans 16 amino acids. Deletions cut 3 bases from V and 9 bases from J, with 22 bases between. CDR1 is KGHDR, CDR2 SFDVKD, per germline. Material: peripheral blood, obtained on day 0 of AZD1222 vaccination. This chain joins TRBV24-1 and TRBJ2-5; tentative D call: TRBD1 (6 bases). The TCR sequence derives from an adult in good health. Here the CDR3 DNA reads TGTGCCACCAGTGATATGAGACAGGCGTCCTCAGGGGCCCAGTACTTC. Its protein product is CATSDMRQASSGAQYF.